This T cell receptor (beta chain) emerged from a study of human T cells and chemical hapten exposure. Study details: Upper back patch tests used 0.01% DPC, scored after 6 days. Per-sample TCR yields varied mainly from small pooled library volume differences. Whole-study findings and limits: PT1 expanded TCR counts and patch test score were linked, and their correlation was positive.

This clonotype was counted many times. Its antigen is not known. Unique molecular identifiers were linked by the library to individual cDNA molecules. MiXCR was run by TCRdb on the RACE reads, yielding one entry per CDR3 protein. The sample lists roughly 380,000 distinct CDR3 sequences, 4.5% to 5.5% occurring once. The V gene's germline CDR1 is SGDLS and CDR2 YYNGEE. V shed 4 bases and J 5 bases; nucleotides not matched to a gene: 15. The CDR3 has 17 residues. Time point indicated: pre-sensitization, week 0. Treatment: therapeutic diphenylcyclopropenone sensitization with weekly scalp DPC. This receptor was obtained from a woman in her forties or fifties with alopecia areata. Some clones in this sample may be carry-over from other donors' samples. V gene TRBV9 combines with J gene TRBJ2-3, with TRBD2 matching over 8 bases. This specimen consisted of whole blood, obtained in connection with sensitization to the hapten diphenylcyclopropenone (DPC). The CDR3 loop reads CASSIPRSGGPGDTQYF. For the CDR3, the DNA is TGTGCCAGCAGCATCCCTAGGTCGGGAGGGCCAGGAGATACGCAGTATTTT.